Each of the 12 T cell receptor beta chains below was sequenced from the same sample in a study of cytomegalovirus exposure and HLA in healthy donors. PCR amplification relied on 60 Vbeta primers (plus 13 Jbeta primers). Clones were sequenced by immunoSEQ multiplex PCR, and TCRdb holds only the in-frame ones, with some missing. The sample records over 100,000 clones, roughly 69% being singletons. The sample taken for sequencing was PBMCs. Every receptor here comes from a woman aged 25-40 years in good health and CMV-seronegative.

The chain uses TRBV19 and TRBJ1-2; 7 bases line up with TRBD1. V trimming: 5 bases; J trimming: 7 bases; junction bases outside the gene matches: 4. From germline, CDR1 is LNHDA and CDR2 SQIVND (reference sequence). The length of the CDR3 is 12 residues. Here the CDR3 reads CASSAQGVGYTF. The DNA for the CDR3 is TGTGCCAGTAGTGCGCAGGGGGTTGGCTACACCTTC.

This clone was counted between two and nine times. The chain combines TRBV7-6 with TRBJ2-7; TRBD2 matches 8 bases. CDR3 length equals 17 residues. Germline CDR1 SGHVS, CDR2 FNYEAQ. Trimming at V came to 2 bases and at J to 3 bases, leaving 12 bases not matched to a gene. CDR3 in amino acids: CASSLSLAGRINYEQYF. DNA of the CDR3: TGTGCCAGCAGCTTATCCTTAGCGGGAAGGATCAACTACGAGCAGTACTTC.

The chain is built from TRBV6-1 and TRBJ2-3; 9 nucleotides match TRBD1. The length of the CDR3 is 16 residues. The trim removed 1 base at V and 3 bases at J, leaving 5 bases unmatched. In germline, CDR1 is MNHNS, CDR2 SASEGT. The CDR3 DNA sequence: TGTGCCAGCAGTGAAGGTCGGGACAGGGTTACAGATACGCAGTATTTT. Residues: CASSEGRDRVTDTQYF.

This clone was detected only a few times. The V and J genes are TRBV30 and TRBJ2-7, with D unclear. Per germline, CDR1 GTSNPN and CDR2 SVGIG (reference sequence). The ends were cut back, 4 bases at V and 5 bases at J, with 18 bases in the middle. This CDR3 is 14 amino acids long. DNA of the CDR3: TGTGCCTGGAATAGGAGTCCACTTATCGACGAGCAGTACTTC. Its protein is CAWNRSPLIDEQYF.

This rearrangement joins TRBV15 to TRBJ2-3; D may be TRBD2 (5 bases). Looked up from germline, CDR1 is LNHNV and CDR2 is YYDKDF (reference sequence). V lost 5 bases to trimming and J lost 6 bases, with 12 bases between them. The CDR3 has 13 residues. The CDR3 protein is CATSARGSDTQYF. CDR3 bases: TGTGCCACCAGCGCTCGGGGTTCGGATACGCAGTATTTT.

The chain couples TRBV11-1 to TRBJ2-1; D perhaps matches TRBD1 (5 bases). Per the germline V gene, CDR1 is SGHAT and CDR2 is FQDESV (reference sequence). Trimming stripped 5 bases from V and 10 bases from J, with 9 bases between. The CDR3 extends over 11 amino acids. The CDR3 coding sequence is TGTGCCAGCAGCGTCCGGACAGAGCAGTTCTTC. It encodes CASSVRTEQFF.

This clone was observed a few times. The chain couples TRBV10-3 to TRBJ1-4; D gene ambiguous. The V end lost 7 bases, the J end lost 5 bases, and 14 bases lay between the germline ends. The germline gives CDR1 ENHRY, CDR2 SYGVKD. The CDR3 is made up of 14 amino acids. The CDR3 DNA sequence: TGTGCCATCAACTCCGGACGGGAAAATGAAAAACTGTTTTTT. Amino acids: CAINSGRENEKLFF.

The chain joins TRBV19 to TRBJ1-5; D may be TRBD1 (5 bases). CDR3 length: 14 residues. Germline CDR1 LNHDA, CDR2 SQIVND (reference sequence). Between the trimmed V and J ends, which lost 7 bases and 6 bases, there was a span of 16 bases. The DNA for the CDR3 is TGTGCCAGTAAGGCAGGGAACACAGGTCAGCCCCAGCATTTT. Translating it yields CASKAGNTGQPQHF. Supplemented by reference TRBV19 and TRBJ1-5, the full variable domain reads DGGITQSPKYLFRKEGQNVTLSCEQNLNHDAMYWYRQDPGQGLRLIYYSQIVNDFQKGDIAEGYSVSREKKESFPLTVTSAQKNPTAFYLCASKAGNTGQPQHFGDGTRLSIL.

There are a few counts of this clone. This rearrangement joins TRBV5-6 to TRBJ2-5, with 9 positions matching TRBD1. This CDR3 is built from 13 residues. From germline, CDR1 is SGHDT and CDR2 YYEEEE. The V segment lost 3 bases and the J segment 7 bases; nucleotides outside the gene matches: 4. CDR3 region: CASSSDRGGTQYF. As DNA, the CDR3 is TGTGCCAGCAGCTCGGACAGGGGAGGGACCCAGTACTTC. The full variable domain, its missing parts supplied by reference TRBV5-6 and TRBJ2-5, is DAGVTQSPTHLIKTRGQQVTLRCSPKSGHDTVSWYQQALGQGPQFIFQYYEEEERQRGNFPDRFSGHQFPNYSSELNVNALLLGDSALYLCASSSDRGGTQYFGPGTRLLVL.

This rearrangement joins TRBV27 to TRBJ1-2, with TRBD1 matching over 7 bases. CDR1 is MNHEY and CDR2 is SMNVEV in the germline V gene (reference sequence). With V trimmed by 5 bases and J by 4 bases, 4 bases remained unmatched. The CDR3 has 13 residues. Here the CDR3 reads CASSASGGYGYTF. The DNA of the CDR3 is TGTGCCAGCAGTGCTTCAGGGGGCTATGGCTACACCTTC.

The chain links TRBV28 to TRBJ2-1, with TRBD1 as a possible D gene (6 bases). Trimming shortened V by 5 bases and J by 4 bases, and 12 bases separated the two germline ends. This CDR3 is 14 amino acids long. Germline lookup yields CDR1 MDHEN and CDR2 SYDVKM. The CDR3 DNA sequence: TGTGCCAGCAGTATTTACGGGACATACAATGAGCAGTTCTTC. This sequence encodes CASSIYGTYNEQFF.

V and J are TRBV27 and TRBJ2-3; TRBD2 is a possible D gene (5 bases). The V gene's germline CDR1 is MNHEY and CDR2 SMNVEV (reference sequence). CDR3 length: 12 amino acids. V shed 5 bases and J shed 8 bases, with 11 bases lying between them. CDR3 DNA: TGTGCCAGCAGTCCCTTCGCGGGTACGCAGTATTTT. Protein sequence: CASSPFAGTQYF.